The 14 T cell receptor beta chains given below trace back to one sample, sequenced in a study of T cells after yellow fever vaccination. TCRdb independently ran MiXCR on the 5' RACE reads; one entry per CDR3 protein. The table has 96,000 or so distinct CDR3 sequences, roughly 10% seen once. The source was CD8+ T cells not binding an NS4B(214-222) dextramer, sorted from PBMCs, collected around 14 days after the first yellow fever vaccination. The origin of the receptors is a young man who received the YFV17D yellow fever vaccine.

The sample holds a few counts of this clonotype. V gene TRBV7-8 combines with J gene TRBJ2-7; TRBD2 matches 15 bases. Germline V lookup: CDR1 SGHVS, CDR2 FQNEAQ. This CDR3 spans 16 amino acids. V gave up 0 bases and J gave up 7 bases; unmatched junction bases: 4. The CDR3 here is CASSLAVGLAGGEQYF. CDR3 nucleotide sequence: TGTGCCAGCAGCTTAGCAGTCGGACTAGCGGGGGGGGAGCAGTACTTC. The full variable domain, its missing parts supplied by reference TRBV7-8 and TRBJ2-7, is GAGVSQSPRYKVAKRGQDVALRCDPISGHVSLFWYQQALGQGPEFLTYFQNEAQLDKSGLPSDRFFAERPEGSVSTLKIQRTQQEDSAVYLCASSLAVGLAGGEQYFGPGTRLTVT.

This rearrangement joins TRBV28 to TRBJ2-6; D uncertain. The CDR3 totals 18 residues. In germline, CDR1 is MDHEN, CDR2 SYDVKM. V lost 6 bases and J lost 0, with 18 bases in between. The CDR3 bases are TGTGCCAGCAGGACCGTAGGACGGACGAGCTCTGGGGCCAACGTCCTGACTTTC. Protein product: CASRTVGRTSSGANVLTF.

The rearrangement joins TRBV5-1 to TRBJ1-2, with TRBD1 identical over 9 bases. Per germline, CDR1 SGHRS and CDR2 YFSETQ. V gave up 4 bases and J gave up 0 bases; unmatched junction bases: 10. CDR3 length equals 17 residues. CDR3 DNA sequence: TGCGCCAGCAGCCCCCGATGGGGACAGGGATCTAACTATGGCTACACCTTC. Amino acid sequence: CASSPRWGQGSNYGYTF.

Only a few counts were recorded for this clonotype. The V call is TRBV15, the J call TRBJ1-5; D unresolved. V dropped 0 bases and J dropped 4 bases, with 13 bases sitting between them. The CDR3 has 16 amino acids. Germline V gene lookup returns CDR1 LNHNV and CDR2 YYDKDF (reference sequence). CDR3 in amino acids: CATSRDGIPENQPQHF. Written as DNA, the CDR3 is TGTGCCACCAGCAGAGATGGTATACCCGAAAATCAGCCCCAGCATTTT.

This clonotype was counted at least ten times. The genes are TRBV12-3 or TRBV12-4 and TRBJ1-2; the D gene is possibly TRBD1 (5 bases). Deletions cut 8 bases from V and 4 bases from J, with 14 bases between. The CDR3 has 13 amino acids. The CDR3 region has the DNA TGTGCCAGCTTCCCGGCACAGGCCTATGGCTACACCTTC. This codes for CASFPAQAYGYTF.

The chain is built from TRBV11-2 and TRBJ2-1; D not certain. This CDR3 comprises 13 residues. V lost 4 bases and J lost 8, with 12 bases in between. The germline V gene encodes CDR1 SGHAT and CDR2 FQNNGV. CDR3 in amino acids: CASSSEDPHEQFF. The CDR3 DNA reads TGTGCCAGCAGCTCAGAGGATCCCCATGAGCAGTTCTTC.

There are a few counts of this clonotype. The V call is TRBV6-2 or TRBV6-3, the J call TRBJ2-1, with 11 bases matching TRBD2. The J segment lost 7 bases and the V segment lost 5 bases, leaving 10 bases of the junction unmatched. Germline assignment: CDR1 MNHEY and CDR2 SVGEGT. CDR3 length equals 16 residues. The CDR3 protein is CASSPVDSSGGNEQFF. The CDR3 DNA follows: TGTGCCAGCAGTCCCGTCGATTCTAGCGGGGGGAATGAGCAGTTCTTC.

This clonotype occurred many times. This chain links TRBV11-2 with TRBJ2-1; no definite D call. This CDR3 is built from 14 residues. The V gene lost 5 bases and the J gene lost 4 bases, with 12 bases spanning the gap. The germline V gene has CDR1 SGHAT and CDR2 FQNNGV. CDR3 nucleotide sequence: TGTGCCAGCAGCAGCTCTTACCCTTACAATGAGCAGTTCTTC. Amino acids: CASSSSYPYNEQFF.

The sample holds many counts of this clonotype. The chain has TRBV7-8 and TRBJ2-7; 7 bases line up with TRBD2. The CDR3 totals 15 residues. V was clipped by 2 bases and J by 2 bases; unmatched bases: 6. Germline V gene lookup returns CDR1 SGHVS and CDR2 FQNEAQ. The CDR3 DNA reads as TGTGCCAGCAGCTTACGGGCTAGCGGTACCTACGAGCAGTACTTC. Protein: CASSLRASGTYEQYF.

This clonotype was seen a handful of times. The J gene is TRBJ2-3, the V gene TRBV7-9; D is ambiguous. Trimming shortened V by 2 bases and J by 3 bases, and 9 bases separated the two germline ends. The CDR3 spans 14 residues. The germline V gene has CDR1 SEHNR and CDR2 FQNEAQ (reference sequence). This chain's CDR3 is CASSLRWGTDTQYF. The CDR3 nucleotides are TGTGCCAGCAGCTTAAGATGGGGAACAGATACGCAGTATTTT.

This chain joins TRBV27 and TRBJ2-1; D is uncertain. From germline, CDR1 is MNHEY and CDR2 SMNVEV (reference sequence). The CDR3 is 14 amino acids. The V and J ends lost 2 bases and 0 bases respectively, with 5 bases between them. As DNA, the CDR3 is TGTGCCAGCAGTTTAAGCCCCTCCTACAATGAGCAGTTCTTC. As protein: CASSLSPSYNEQFF.

The V gene is TRBV20-1, the J gene TRBJ1-5; D gene uncertain. Trimming took 4 bases from V and 1 from J, leaving 8 bases between them. The CDR3 covers 13 residues. The germline V gene encodes CDR1 DFQATT and CDR2 SNEGSKA (reference sequence). In nucleotides, the CDR3 is TGCAGTGCTAAAAGAGGGAGCAATCAGCCCCAGCATTTT. This gives the protein CSAKRGSNQPQHF.

This clonotype was seen more than once but under ten times. The chain recombines TRBV12-3 or TRBV12-4 with TRBJ2-3; D not certain. The V gene lost 4 bases and the J gene lost 3 bases, with 8 bases spanning the gap. This CDR3 region has 13 residues. Written as DNA, the CDR3 is TGTGCCAGCAGTTCGGTGGGAACAGATACGCAGTATTTT. Its protein product is CASSSVGTDTQYF.

The V call is TRBV5-1, the J call TRBJ2-1; TRBD2 aligns across 7 bases. In germline, CDR1 is SGHRS, CDR2 YFSETQ. Trimming removed 0 bases from V and 5 bases from J; junction bases left unmatched: 5. This CDR3 region has 15 residues. CDR3 sequence reads: CASSLVASGDNEQFF. The CDR3 nucleotides are TGCGCCAGCAGCTTGGTTGCTAGCGGCGACAATGAGCAGTTCTTC.